This T cell receptor (beta chain) was observed in a study of T cell changes during pregnancy in multiple sclerosis. J was trimmed by 6 bases and V by 3 bases; bases with no gene match: 7. The CDR3 totals 15 residues. Germline values: CDR1 MGHRA, CDR2 YSYEKL. Only in-frame clones appear in the TCRdb table, and some are missing; sequencing was by immunoSEQ multiplex PCR. The sample lists some 93,000 clones, 85% to 95% seen once, with around 2% in the top ten. The sample consisted of peripheral blood, taken after pregnancy. The sequence derives from a female donor with multiple sclerosis, enrolled in a pregnancy study. The chain couples TRBV4-1 to TRBJ2-2; TRBD1 agrees at 7 bases. The CDR3: CASSHQTGYAGELFF. DNA for the CDR3: TGCGCCAGCAGCCACCAGACAGGGTATGCCGGGGAGCTGTTTTTT.